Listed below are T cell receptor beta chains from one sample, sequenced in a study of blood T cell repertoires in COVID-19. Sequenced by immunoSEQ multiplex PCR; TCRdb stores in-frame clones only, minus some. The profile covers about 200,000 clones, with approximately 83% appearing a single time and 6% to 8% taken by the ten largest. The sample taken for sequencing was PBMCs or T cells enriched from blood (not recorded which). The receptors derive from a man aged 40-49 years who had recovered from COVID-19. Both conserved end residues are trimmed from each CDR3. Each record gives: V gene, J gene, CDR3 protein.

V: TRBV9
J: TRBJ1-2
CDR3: ASSVGGTNYGYT

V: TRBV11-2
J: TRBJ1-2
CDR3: ASRRAVRKGDYGYT

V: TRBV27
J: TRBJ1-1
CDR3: ASSLTGVRTEAF

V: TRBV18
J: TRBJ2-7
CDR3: ASSPGDSTVH

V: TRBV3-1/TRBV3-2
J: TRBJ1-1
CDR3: ASSQEGQGYTEAF

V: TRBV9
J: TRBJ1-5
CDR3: ASSVDTYQPQH

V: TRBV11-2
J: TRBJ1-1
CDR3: ASRQTRTVNTEAF

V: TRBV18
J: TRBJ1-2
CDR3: ASSHPPTGTGGYT

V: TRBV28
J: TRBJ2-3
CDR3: ASSALSGNTDTQY

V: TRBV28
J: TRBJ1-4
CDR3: ASSFGEKLF

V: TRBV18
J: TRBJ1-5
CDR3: ASSPQGALNQPQH

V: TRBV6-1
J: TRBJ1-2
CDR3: ASSEPGQGVNGYT

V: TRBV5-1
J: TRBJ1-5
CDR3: ASSLAGTPSEPQH

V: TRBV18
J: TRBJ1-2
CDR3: ASSQLTGGRPEHYGYT

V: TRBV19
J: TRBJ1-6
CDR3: ASRPGTAHNSPLH

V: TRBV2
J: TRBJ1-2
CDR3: ASSTGQGAGGGYT

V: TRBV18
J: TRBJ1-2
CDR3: ASSYQGTGFNGYT

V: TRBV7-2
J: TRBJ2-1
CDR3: ASSLAQEQF

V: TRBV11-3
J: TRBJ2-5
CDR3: ASSLGERDRETQY

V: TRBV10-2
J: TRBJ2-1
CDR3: ATRGGGEEQF

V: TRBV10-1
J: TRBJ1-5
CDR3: ASRNPGTAVQPQH

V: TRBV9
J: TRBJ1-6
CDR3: ASSWGQGDSPLH